Below are 8 T cell receptor beta chains sequenced from a single sample in a study of cytomegalovirus exposure and HLA in healthy donors. The PCR used 60 Vbeta and 13 Jbeta primers. Clones were sequenced by immunoSEQ multiplex PCR, and TCRdb holds only the in-frame ones, with some missing. The table has about 170,000 clones, approximately 81% seen once. Specimen: PBMCs. These receptors came from a boy aged 2 to 9 in good health and CMV-seronegative.

This clone was recorded once. The chain joins TRBV10-3 to TRBJ2-6; D is uncertain. CDR3 length equals 17 residues. V gave up 3 bases and J gave up 0 bases, with 12 bases separating them. In germline, CDR1 is ENHRY, CDR2 SYGVKD. The CDR3, as DNA: TGTGCCATCAGTGAAAAATCACTATTCTCTGGGGCCAACGTCCTGACTTTC. Translated: CAISEKSLFSGANVLTF.

The V gene is TRBV5-6, the J gene TRBJ2-2, with 13 bases aligning to TRBD2. Germline V CDR1 and CDR2: SGHDT, YYEEEE. The CDR3 loop spans 18 amino acids. The trim removed 3 bases at V and 3 bases at J, leaving 8 bases unmatched. As DNA, the CDR3 is TGTGCCAGCAGCTCGCTTCAGACTAGCGGGGGGCACACCGGGGAGCTGTTTTTT. Protein: CASSSLQTSGGHTGELFF.

The chain combines TRBV19 with TRBJ2-5; 9 bases are shared with TRBD1. Near its end, the DNA agrees better with TRBJ2-7, so the J call may be wrong. There are 16 residues in the CDR3. CDR1 LNHDA and CDR2 SQIVND come from the germline V gene (reference sequence). CDR3 sequence reads: CASSIQPGQGSYEQYF. The CDR3 coding sequence is TGTGCCAGTAGTATCCAACCGGGACAGGGATCTTACGAGCAGTACTTC.

V usage is TRBV30 and J usage is TRBJ1-2, with 10 bases identical to TRBD1. The germline V gene encodes CDR1 GTSNPN and CDR2 SVGIG (reference sequence). The V and J ends lost 4 bases and 8 bases, in that order; junction bases with no gene match: 7. The CDR3 loop spans 13 amino acids. The CDR3 reads CAWNIGQGGGYTF. DNA for the CDR3: TGTGCCTGGAATATCGGACAGGGGGGAGGCTACACCTTC.

This clone was detected once. The chain carries TRBV13 and TRBJ1-5, with 9 positions matching TRBD1. Germline loops: CDR1 PRHDT, CDR2 FYEKMQ (reference sequence). The ends lost 1 base at V and 5 bases at J; junction bases unmatched: 12. The CDR3 has 18 residues. The CDR3 nucleotides read TGTGCCAGCAGCTTAGTAGGACAGGGGCGCAGGTTTGATCAGCCCCAGCATTTT. This sequence encodes CASSLVGQGRRFDQPQHF.

The chain recombines TRBV19 with TRBJ1-3; 7 nucleotides align to TRBD1. Losses at the gene ends were 4 bases for V and 0 bases for J; bases not matched to a gene: 6. CDR3 size: 16 residues. CDR1 is LNHDA, CDR2 SQIVND, per germline (reference sequence). The CDR3 here is CASSTGQPSSGNTIYF. CDR3 coding DNA: TGTGCCAGTAGTACGGGACAGCCGAGCTCTGGAAACACCATATATTTT.

The genes are TRBV30 and TRBJ1-3; 8 bases map to TRBD1. V lost 0 bases and J lost 1; bases outside the gene matches: 2. The germline V gene has CDR1 GTSNPN and CDR2 SVGIG (reference sequence). The CDR3 extends over 15 amino acids. The CDR3 DNA reads TGTGCCTGGAGTGTCCACAGGGGGTCTGGAAACACCATATATTTT. Translated, it gives CAWSVHRGSGNTIYF.

This chain connects TRBV5-4 to TRBJ1-1; TRBD1 matches at 8 bases. This CDR3 comprises 15 residues. Germline V CDR1 and CDR2: SGHNT, YYREEE (reference sequence). The junction had 5 bases not matched to a gene; V was cut back by 3 bases and J by 1 base. CDR3 bases: TGTGCCAGCAGCTCGGGGGACAGGACGAACACTGAAGCTTTCTTT. It is translated as CASSSGDRTNTEAFF.